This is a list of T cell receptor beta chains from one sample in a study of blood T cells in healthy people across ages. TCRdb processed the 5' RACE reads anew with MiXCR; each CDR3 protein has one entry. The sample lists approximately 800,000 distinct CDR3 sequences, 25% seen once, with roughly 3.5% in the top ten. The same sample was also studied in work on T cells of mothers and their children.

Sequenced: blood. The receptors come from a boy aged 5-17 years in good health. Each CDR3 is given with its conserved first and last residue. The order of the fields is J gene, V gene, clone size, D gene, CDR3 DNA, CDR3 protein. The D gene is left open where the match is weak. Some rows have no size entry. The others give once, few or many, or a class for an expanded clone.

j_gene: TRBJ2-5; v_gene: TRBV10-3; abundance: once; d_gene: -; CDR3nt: TGTGCCATCACCCCGGGACCCGAAGTTGAAGAGCAGTACTTC; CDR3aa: CAITPGPEVEEQYF
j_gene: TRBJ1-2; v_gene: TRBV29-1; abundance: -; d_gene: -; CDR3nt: TGCAGCGTTGAAGGGCAGGGTGGCTACACCTTC; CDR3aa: CSVEGQGGYTF
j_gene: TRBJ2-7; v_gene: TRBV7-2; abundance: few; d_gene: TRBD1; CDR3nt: TGTGCCAGCAGCTTCAGGACAGGCCCCTCGGAGCAGTACTTC; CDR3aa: CASSFRTGPSEQYF
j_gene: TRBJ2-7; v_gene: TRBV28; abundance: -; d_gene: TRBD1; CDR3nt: TGTGCCACAGATCAGGGGGTCTTGGGGAACGAGCAGTACTTC; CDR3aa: CATDQGVLGNEQYF
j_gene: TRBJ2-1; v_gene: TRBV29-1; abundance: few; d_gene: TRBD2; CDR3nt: TGCAGCGTTGACGCTAGCGGGAGATTTAATGAGCAGTTCTTC; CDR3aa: CSVDASGRFNEQFF
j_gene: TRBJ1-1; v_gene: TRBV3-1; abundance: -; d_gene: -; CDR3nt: TGTGCCAGCAGCCAAGTCCCCACTGAAGCTTTCTTT; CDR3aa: CASSQVPTEAFF
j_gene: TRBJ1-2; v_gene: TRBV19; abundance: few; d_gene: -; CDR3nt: TGTGCCAGTAGTAATGCGGGGATTTATGGCTACACCTTC; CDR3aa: CASSNAGIYGYTF
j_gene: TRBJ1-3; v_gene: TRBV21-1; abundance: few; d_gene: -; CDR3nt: TGTGCCAGCAGCAACGACGTTTCCTCTGGAAACACCATATATTTT; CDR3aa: CASSNDVSSGNTIYF
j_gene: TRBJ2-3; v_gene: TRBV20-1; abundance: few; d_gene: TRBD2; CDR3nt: TGCAGTGCTCCAGCGGGGGGAGCGGATACGCAGTATTTT; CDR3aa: CSAPAGGADTQYF
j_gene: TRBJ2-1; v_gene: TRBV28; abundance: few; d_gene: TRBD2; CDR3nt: TGTGCCAGCAGTTTACGACTAGCGGGAGTCAATGAGCAGTTCTTC; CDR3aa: CASSLRLAGVNEQFF
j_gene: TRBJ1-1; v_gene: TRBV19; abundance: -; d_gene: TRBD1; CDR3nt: TGTGCCAGTAGTAACTCCGGACAGGGCACTGAAGCTTTCTTT; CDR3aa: CASSNSGQGTEAFF
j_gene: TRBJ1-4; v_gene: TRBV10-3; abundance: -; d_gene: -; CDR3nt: TGTGCCATCAGTGACAGTGAAAAACTGTTTTTT; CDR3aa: CAISDSEKLFF
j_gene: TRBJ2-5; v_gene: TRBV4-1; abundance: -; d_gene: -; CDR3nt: TGCGCCAGCAGCCAAGATGCGGGGACTCGGGAGACCCAGTACTTC; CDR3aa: CASSQDAGTRETQYF
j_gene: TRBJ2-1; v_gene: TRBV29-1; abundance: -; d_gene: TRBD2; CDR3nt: TGCAGCGTACACCATTGGGAGCGGGAGCCCGGCCGCTCCTACAATGAGCAGTTCTTC; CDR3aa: CSVHHWEREPGRSYNEQFF
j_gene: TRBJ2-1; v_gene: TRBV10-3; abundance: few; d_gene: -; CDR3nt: TGTGCCATCAGTGGGTCGAATCGCGGGGGCGAGGATGAGCAGTTCTTC; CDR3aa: CAISGSNRGGEDEQFF
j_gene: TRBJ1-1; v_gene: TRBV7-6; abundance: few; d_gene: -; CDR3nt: TGTGCCAGCAGCCCGGACAGAGCAGTTGAAGCTTTCTTT; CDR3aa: CASSPDRAVEAFF
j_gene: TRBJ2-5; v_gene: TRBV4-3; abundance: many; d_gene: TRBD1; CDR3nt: TGCGCCAGCAGCCAAGGGACAGGGGGCCAGGAGACCCAGTACTTC; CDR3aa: CASSQGTGGQETQYF
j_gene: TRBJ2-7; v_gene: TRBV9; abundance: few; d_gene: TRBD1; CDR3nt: TGTGCCAGCAGCGACCGGGACAGGGAAATGTACGAGCAGTACTTC; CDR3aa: CASSDRDREMYEQYF
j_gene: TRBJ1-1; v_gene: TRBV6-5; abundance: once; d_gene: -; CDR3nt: TGTGCCAGCACTACGACAGAGGGAGCTTTCTTT; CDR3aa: CASTTTEGAFF
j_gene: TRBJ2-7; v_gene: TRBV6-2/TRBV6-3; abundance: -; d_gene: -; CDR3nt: TGTGCCAGCAGTTACTTGGGGTTAGGCGCCTACGAGCAGTACTTC; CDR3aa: CASSYLGLGAYEQYF
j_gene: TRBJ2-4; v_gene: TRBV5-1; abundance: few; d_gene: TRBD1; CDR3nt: TGCGCCAGCAGCTTGGAAGGGGACAGGGGAAACATTCAGTACTTC; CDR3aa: CASSLEGDRGNIQYF
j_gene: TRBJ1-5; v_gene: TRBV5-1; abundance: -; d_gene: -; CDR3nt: TGCGCCAGCAGCGAATGGGACGCAAGCAATCAGCCCCAGCATTTT; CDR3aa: CASSEWDASNQPQHF
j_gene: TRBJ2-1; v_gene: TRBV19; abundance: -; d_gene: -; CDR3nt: TGTGCCAGTAGTATCCTTCAGGGGAATGAGCAGTTCTTC; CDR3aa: CASSILQGNEQFF
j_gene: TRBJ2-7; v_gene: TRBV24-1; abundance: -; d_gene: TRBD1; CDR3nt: TGTGCCACCAGTGACAGCCGGGACAGGATCTACGAGCAGTACTTC; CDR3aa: CATSDSRDRIYEQYF
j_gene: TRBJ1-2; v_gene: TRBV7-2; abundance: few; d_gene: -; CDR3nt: TGTGCCAGCAGCGCCCAGGGCCCGAGGGGGTATGGCTACACCTTC; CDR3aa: CASSAQGPRGYGYTF
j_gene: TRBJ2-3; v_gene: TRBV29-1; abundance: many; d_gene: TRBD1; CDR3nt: TGCAGCGTTTCCACAGGGGTCACAGATACGCAGTATTTT; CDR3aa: CSVSTGVTDTQYF
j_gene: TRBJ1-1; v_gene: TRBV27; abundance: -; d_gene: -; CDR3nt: TGTGCCAGCGTCGATAGGAACACTGAAGCTTTCTTT; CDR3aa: CASVDRNTEAFF
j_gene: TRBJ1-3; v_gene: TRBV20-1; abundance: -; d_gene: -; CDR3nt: TGCAGTGCTAGAGACGCCCGGGCGGGAAACACCATATATTTT; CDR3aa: CSARDARAGNTIYF
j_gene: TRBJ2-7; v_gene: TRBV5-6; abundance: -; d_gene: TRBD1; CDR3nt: TGTGCCAGCAGCTTAGGATCAGGGGGCTTGACCTACGAGCAGTACTTC; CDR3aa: CASSLGSGGLTYEQYF
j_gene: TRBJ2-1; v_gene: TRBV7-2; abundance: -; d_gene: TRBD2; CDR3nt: TGTGCCAGCAGCTTAGTAGGGCGGACTAGCTCCCCGGATGAGCAGTTCTTC; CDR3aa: CASSLVGRTSSPDEQFF
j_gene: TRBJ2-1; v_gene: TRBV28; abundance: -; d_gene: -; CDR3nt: TGTGCCAGCAGTTTACTCGTCTTGCGTGGCTATGAGCAGTTCTTC; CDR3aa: CASSLLVLRGYEQFF
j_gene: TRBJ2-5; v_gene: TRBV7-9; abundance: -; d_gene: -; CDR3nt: TGTGCCAGCAGCTTAGCTTCTGCGCGAATCCAAGAGACCCAGTACTTC; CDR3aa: CASSLASARIQETQYF
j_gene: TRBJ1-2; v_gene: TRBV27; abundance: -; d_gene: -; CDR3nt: TGTGCCAGCAGTTACTCCGGGCCACTCTATGGCTACACCTTC; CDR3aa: CASSYSGPLYGYTF
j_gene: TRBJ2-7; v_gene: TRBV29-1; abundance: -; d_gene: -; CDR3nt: TGCAGCGTTATAACGACGACGGACGAGCAGTACTTC; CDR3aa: CSVITTTDEQYF
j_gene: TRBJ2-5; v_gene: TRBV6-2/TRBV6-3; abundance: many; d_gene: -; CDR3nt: TGTGCCAGCAGGACAAGTAAGGGGGGATGCGTCTTC; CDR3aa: CASRTSKGGCVF
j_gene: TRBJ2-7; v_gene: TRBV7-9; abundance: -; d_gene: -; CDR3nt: TGTGCCAGCAGCTCGGACGGGGTTTTCTACGAGCAGTACTTC; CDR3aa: CASSSDGVFYEQYF
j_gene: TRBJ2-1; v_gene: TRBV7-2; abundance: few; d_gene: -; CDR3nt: TGTGCCAGCAGCCCCGGACCTGACTACAATGAGCAGTTCTTC; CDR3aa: CASSPGPDYNEQFF
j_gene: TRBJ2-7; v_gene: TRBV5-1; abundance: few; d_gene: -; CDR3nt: TGCGCCAGCAGGGAAGGAGCCTCCTACGAGCAGTACTTC; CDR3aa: CASREGASYEQYF
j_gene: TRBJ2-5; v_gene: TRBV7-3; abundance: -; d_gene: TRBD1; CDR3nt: TGTGCCAGCAGCGAAGAGGGGGCGAATTTGGAGACCCAGTACTTC; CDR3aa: CASSEEGANLETQYF
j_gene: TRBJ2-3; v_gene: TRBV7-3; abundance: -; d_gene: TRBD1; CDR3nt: TGTGCCAGCAGCTTGGGACAGGGAGAGGGTACGCAGTATTTT; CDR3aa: CASSLGQGEGTQYF
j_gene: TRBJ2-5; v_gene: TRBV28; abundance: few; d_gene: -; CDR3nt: TGTGCCAGCAGTTTTAGGGGGGGGAGAGAGACCCAGTACTTC; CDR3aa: CASSFRGGRETQYF
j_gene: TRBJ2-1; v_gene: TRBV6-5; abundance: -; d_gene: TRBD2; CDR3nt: TGTGCCAGCAGCTCTACTGGACTAGCGGCCTACAATGAGCAGTTCTTC; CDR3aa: CASSSTGLAAYNEQFF
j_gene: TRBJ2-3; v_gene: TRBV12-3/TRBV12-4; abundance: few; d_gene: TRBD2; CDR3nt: TGTGCCAGCAGGCGGGGGTACTTCCACGATCTTGATACGCAGTATTTT; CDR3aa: CASRRGYFHDLDTQYF
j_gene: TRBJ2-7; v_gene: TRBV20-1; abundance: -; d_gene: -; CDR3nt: TGCAGTGCTAGAGATAGCCTCCCGAGCTCCTACGAGCAGTACTTC; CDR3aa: CSARDSLPSSYEQYF
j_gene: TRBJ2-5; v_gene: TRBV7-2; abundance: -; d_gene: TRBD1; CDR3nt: TGTGCCAGCAGCTCTCCGACAGGGTGGGAGACCCAGTACTTC; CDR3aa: CASSSPTGWETQYF
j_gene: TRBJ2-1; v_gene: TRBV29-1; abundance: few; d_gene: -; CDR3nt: TGCAGCGTTGAAATCTGGGGCAATGAGCAGTTCTTC; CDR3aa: CSVEIWGNEQFF
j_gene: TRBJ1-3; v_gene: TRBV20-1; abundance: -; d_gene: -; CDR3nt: TGCAGTGCCTGGGGGAAGGGACTCTCTGGAAACACCATATATTTT; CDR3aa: CSAWGKGLSGNTIYF
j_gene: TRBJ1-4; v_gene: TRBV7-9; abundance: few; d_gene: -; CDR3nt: TGTGCCGGCAGCCCCCCGCCGGATAATGAAAAACTGTTTTTT; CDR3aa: CAGSPPPDNEKLFF
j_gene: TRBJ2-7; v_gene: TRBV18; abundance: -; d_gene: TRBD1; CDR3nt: TGTGCCAGCTCACCGGGACAGGGGGCGGTCTCCTACGAGCAGTACTTC; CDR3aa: CASSPGQGAVSYEQYF
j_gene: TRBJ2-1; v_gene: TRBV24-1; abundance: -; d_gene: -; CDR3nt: TGTGCCACCAGTGACTACCGAGACATTAACGGTGAGCAGTTCTTC; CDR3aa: CATSDYRDINGEQFF
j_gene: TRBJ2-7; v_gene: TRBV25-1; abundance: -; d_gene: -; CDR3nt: TGTGCCAGCAGTGAATCCGGCAGGGGCGAGCAGTACTTC; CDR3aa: CASSESGRGEQYF
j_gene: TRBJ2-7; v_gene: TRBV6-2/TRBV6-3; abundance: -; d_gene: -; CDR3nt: TGTGCCAGCAGCGTCAGTGAGTACGAGCAGTACTTC; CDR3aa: CASSVSEYEQYF
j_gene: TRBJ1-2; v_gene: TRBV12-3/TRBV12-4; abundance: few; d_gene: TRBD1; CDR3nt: TGTGCCAGCAGTTTGACGCCAGGGGGGGGTAGCTATGGCTACACCTTC; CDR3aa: CASSLTPGGGSYGYTF
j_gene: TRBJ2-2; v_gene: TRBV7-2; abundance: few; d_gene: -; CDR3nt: TGTGCCAGCAGCTTCCCTAGGGACACCGGGGAGCTGTTTTTT; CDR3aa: CASSFPRDTGELFF
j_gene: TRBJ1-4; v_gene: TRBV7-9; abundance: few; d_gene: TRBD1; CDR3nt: TGTGCCAGCAGCTTAGCCCTGGGACAGCTGGTCATCGAAAAACTGTTTTTT; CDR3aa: CASSLALGQLVIEKLFF
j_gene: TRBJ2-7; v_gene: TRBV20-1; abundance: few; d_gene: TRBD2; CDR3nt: TGCAGTGCTAGCTCCGGCGGGAGCTCCTACGAGCAGTACTTC; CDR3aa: CSASSGGSSYEQYF
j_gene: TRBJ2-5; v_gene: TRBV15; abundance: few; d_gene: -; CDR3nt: TGTGCCACCAGCACCCTCCCCGTCGAGAGGGACTTCCAAGAGACCCAGTACTTC; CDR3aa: CATSTLPVERDFQETQYF
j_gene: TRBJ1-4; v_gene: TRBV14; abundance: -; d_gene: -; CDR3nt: TGTGCCAGCAGCCAACGGACGGGAATAAAAGAAAAACTGTTTTTT; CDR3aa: CASSQRTGIKEKLFF
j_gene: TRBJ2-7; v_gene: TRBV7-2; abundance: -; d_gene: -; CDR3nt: TGTGCCAGCAGTTTTACTTTGGGGGAGAGGAACGAGCAGTACTTC; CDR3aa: CASSFTLGERNEQYF